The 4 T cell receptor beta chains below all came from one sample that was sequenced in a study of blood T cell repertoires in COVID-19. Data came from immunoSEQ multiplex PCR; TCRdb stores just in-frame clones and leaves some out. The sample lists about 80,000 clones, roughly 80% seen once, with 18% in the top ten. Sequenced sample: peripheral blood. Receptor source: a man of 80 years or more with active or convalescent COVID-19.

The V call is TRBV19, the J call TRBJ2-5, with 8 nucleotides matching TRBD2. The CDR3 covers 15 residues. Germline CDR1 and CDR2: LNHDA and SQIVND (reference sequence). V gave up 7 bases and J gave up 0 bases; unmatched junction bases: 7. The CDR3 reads CASTQTSANQETQYF. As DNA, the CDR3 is TGTGCCAGTACTCAGACTAGCGCAAACCAAGAGACCCAGTACTTC. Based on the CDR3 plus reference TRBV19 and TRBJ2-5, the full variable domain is DGGITQSPKYLFRKEGQNVTLSCEQNLNHDAMYWYRQDPGQGLRLIYYSQIVNDFQKGDIAEGYSVSREKKESFPLTVTSAQKNPTAFYLCASTQTSANQETQYFGPGTRLLVL.

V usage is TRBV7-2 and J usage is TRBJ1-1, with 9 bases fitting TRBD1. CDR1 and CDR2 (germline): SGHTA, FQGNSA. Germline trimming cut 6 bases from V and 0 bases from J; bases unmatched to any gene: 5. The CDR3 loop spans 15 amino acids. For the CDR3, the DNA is TGTGCCAGCAGTCCACAGGGGGCCCTGAACACTGAAGCTTTCTTT. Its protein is CASSPQGALNTEAFF.

The DNA for the CDR3 is TGTGCCAGCAGTCCTACTTATTTGAGGAACACTGAAGCTTTCTTT. This codes for CASSPTYLRNTEAFF. V usage is TRBV28 and J usage is TRBJ1-1, with D unresolved. The CDR3 is 15 residues long. V gave up 5 bases and J gave up 1 base, with 14 bases separating them. Per the germline V gene, CDR1 is MDHEN and CDR2 is SYDVKM. Full variable domain (rest looked up from reference TRBV28 and TRBJ1-1): DVKVTQSSRYLVKRTGEKVFLECVQDMDHENMFWYRQDPGLGLRLIYFSYDVKMKEKGDIPEGYSVSREKKERFSLILESASTNQTSMYLCASSPTYLRNTEAFFGQGTRLTVV.

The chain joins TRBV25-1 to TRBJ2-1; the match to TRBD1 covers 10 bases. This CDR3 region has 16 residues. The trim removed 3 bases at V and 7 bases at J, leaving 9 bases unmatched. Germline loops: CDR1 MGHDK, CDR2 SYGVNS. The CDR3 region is CASSDTGTGVGNEQFF. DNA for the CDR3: TGTGCCAGCAGTGATACCGGGACAGGGGTTGGAAATGAGCAGTTCTTC.